The 30 T cell receptor beta chains listed next were all sequenced from one sample in a study of T cell changes during pregnancy in multiple sclerosis. Assay: immunoSEQ multiplex PCR; the TCRdb copy retains only in-frame clones and omits some. The sample carries 45,000 or so clones, approximately 90% recorded once. The sequencing input was PBMCs (not recorded whether the cells were cultured). The receptors here all came from a female donor with multiple sclerosis, enrolled in a pregnancy study.

The chain employs TRBV4-1 and TRBJ1-1; D unresolved. CDR1 is MGHRA, CDR2 YSYEKL, per germline. The CDR3 runs to 14 residues. Trimming removed 4 bases at V and 6 bases at J, with 15 bases between. Here the CDR3 reads CASSLSLDYAEAFF. CDR3 bases: TGCGCCAGCAGCCTGTCCTTAGACTACGCTGAAGCTTTCTTT.

This clone was counted a single time. The rearrangement uses TRBV5-1 and TRBJ2-7; either TRBD1 or TRBD2 may supply D (6 bases each). The CDR3 has 14 amino acids. Germline CDR1 SGHRS, CDR2 YFSETQ. Between the trimmed V and J ends, which lost 4 bases and 6 bases, there was a span of 17 bases. CDR3 DNA sequence: TGCGCCAGCAGCCAAGGGGGGTCTGTGGCCGAGCAGTACTTC. The encoded protein is CASSQGGSVAEQYF.

V and J are TRBV5-4 and TRBJ2-2; 11 bases are a match to TRBD2. Germline V gives CDR1 SGHNT, CDR2 YYREEE (reference sequence). V trimming: 2 bases; J trimming: 5 bases; junction bases outside the gene matches: 5. CDR3 size: 16 residues. The CDR3 loop is CASSFLAGGPTGELFF. CDR3 DNA: TGTGCCAGCAGCTTCCTAGCGGGAGGCCCAACCGGGGAGCTGTTTTTT.

In DNA form, the CDR3 reads TGTGCCAGCAGTCCCCGACAGGGGCTAAGGGTGCGAGCTTTCTTT. Translating gives CASSPRQGLRVRAFF. The rearrangement joins TRBV28 to TRBJ1-1; 8 bases align to TRBD1. Trimming at V came to 5 bases and at J to 10 bases, leaving 15 bases not matched to a gene. The CDR3 has 15 residues. Germline V gene data show CDR1 as MDHEN and CDR2 as SYDVKM. The entire variable domain, with the rest obtained from reference TRBV28 and TRBJ1-1, is as follows: DVKVTQSSRYLVKRTGEKVFLECVQDMDHENMFWYRQDPGLGLRLIYFSYDVKMKEKGDIPEGYSVSREKKERFSLILESASTNQTSMYLCASSPRQGLRVRAFFGQGTRLTVV.

The chain couples TRBV2 to TRBJ2-2; D gene unclear. Trimming pared 6 bases from V and 4 bases from J, leaving 9 bases between. This CDR3 has 13 amino acids. Germline lookup yields CDR1 SNHLY and CDR2 FYNNEI. CDR3 protein: CASSGVVTGELFF. CDR3 DNA: TGTGCCAGCAGCGGCGTGGTCACCGGGGAGCTGTTTTTT.

This clone was recorded a few times. The rearrangement joins TRBV21-1 to TRBJ2-7; TRBD2, the D gene given by the table, was not confirmed from the DNA. TRBV21-1 is marked as a pseudogene. CDR3 length equals 16 residues. The CDR3 DNA reads TGTGCCAGCAGCAAAGCTGCACTAGCGGGCCGCTACGAGCAGTACTTC. Translating it yields CASSKAALAGRYEQYF.

The genes are TRBV6-4 and TRBJ1-5; 9 bases match TRBD1. Unmatched junction bases numbered 7, after V lost 6 bases and J lost 7 bases. The CDR3 is 14 residues long. Germline values: CDR1 MRHNA, CDR2 SNTAGT. CDR3 in DNA: TGTGCCAGCAGCCCGGGACAGGGAGAACAGCCCCAGCATTTT. Protein sequence: CASSPGQGEQPQHF.

There are a few counts of this clone. In nucleotides, the CDR3 is TGTGCCAGCAGCTTAGGCAGTTCGAGACAGCCCCAGCATTTT. Its translation is CASSLGSSRQPQHF. The V gene is TRBV7-2, the J gene TRBJ1-5; D is unclear. The CDR3 length is 14 residues. The V gene lost 1 base and the J gene lost 7 bases, with 11 bases spanning the gap. Germline assignment: CDR1 SGHTA and CDR2 FQGNSA.

This clone was seen a single time. The chain joins TRBV7-2 to TRBJ2-7; no clear D gene. V was clipped by 5 bases and J by 6 bases, with 17 bases between them. The germline CDR1 and CDR2 sequences are SGHTA and FQGNSA. The CDR3 extends over 14 amino acids. The DNA of the CDR3 is TGTGCCAGCAGCCCACGACATACAGAGACCGAGCAGTACTTC. Its protein product is CASSPRHTETEQYF.

This rearrangement joins TRBV6-5 to TRBJ2-7; D is ambiguous. The CDR3 sequence is 15 residues long. Germline lookup yields CDR1 MNHEY and CDR2 SVGAGI. Between the trimmed V and J ends, which lost 4 bases and 2 bases, there was a span of 15 bases. CDR3 DNA: TGTGCCAGCAGTTCCCTCTCCGGGTCCACCTACGAGCAGTACTTC. Translated: CASSSLSGSTYEQYF.

The chain carries TRBV7-6 and TRBJ1-4; TRBD1 is a possible D gene (6 bases). The CDR3 contains 15 residues. V shed 5 bases and J shed 3 bases, with 13 bases lying between them. The germline CDR1 and CDR2 sequences are SGHVS and FNYEAQ. The CDR3 region has the DNA TGTGCCAGCAGCCCTCGGACAGCCTCTAATGAAAAACTGTTTTTT. It yields the protein CASSPRTASNEKLFF.

V and J are TRBV11-2 and TRBJ1-3, with 8 bases aligning to TRBD1. The germline V gene has CDR1 SGHAT and CDR2 FQNNGV. V was pared by 4 bases and J by 7 bases, with 9 bases of the junction left unmatched. The CDR3 consists of 15 residues. Here the CDR3 DNA reads TGTGCCAGCAGCTCCCCCGGGACAGGTCAGAACACCATATATTTT. Amino acids: CASSSPGTGQNTIYF.

The DNA of the CDR3 is TGTGCCAGCAGTTTTCCGGTGACCTACGAGCAGTACTTC. Translating gives CASSFPVTYEQYF. This sequence joins TRBV28 and TRBJ2-7; D call uncertain. Per germline, CDR1 MDHEN and CDR2 SYDVKM. The CDR3 is 13 residues long. V shed 3 bases and J shed 2 bases, with 8 bases lying between them.

V and J are TRBV11-2 and TRBJ2-6; D gene ambiguous. Germline CDR1 and CDR2: SGHAT and FQNNGV. The CDR3 is 15 residues long. The germline V and J ends were trimmed by 3 bases and 1 base, with 7 bases remaining between them. CDR3 in amino acids: CASSFDVSGANVLTF. The CDR3, as DNA: TGTGCCAGCAGCTTTGACGTATCTGGGGCCAACGTCCTGACTTTC.

This clone was counted between two and nine times. The chain combines TRBV7-9 with TRBJ2-7; D gene ambiguous. Trimming took off 5 bases at V and 3 bases at J, with 8 bases between the two ends. This CDR3 spans 12 amino acids. The germline V gene encodes CDR1 SEHNR and CDR2 FQNEAQ (reference sequence). CDR3 DNA: TGTGCCAGCAGCCCGGACGTCTACGAGCAGTACTTC. This sequence encodes CASSPDVYEQYF.

The chain is built from TRBV13 and TRBJ2-7, with TRBD2 matching 8 bases. Trimming took 4 bases from V and 4 from J; bases not matched to a gene: 3. The CDR3 contains 13 residues. The V gene's germline CDR1 is PRHDT and CDR2 FYEKMQ (reference sequence). The CDR3 DNA sequence: TGTGCCAGCAGCTCGGGAGGGGTTTACGAGCAGTACTTC. It translates to CASSSGGVYEQYF.

This rearrangement joins TRBV7-9 to TRBJ1-1, with unresolved D. There are 14 residues in the CDR3. CDR1 is SEHNR, CDR2 FQNEAQ, per germline (reference sequence). The V end lost 1 base, the J end lost 5 bases, and 11 bases lay between the germline ends. CDR3 nucleotides: TGTGCCAGCAGCTTAGACCCTCTATGGACTGAAGCTTTCTTT. It is translated as CASSLDPLWTEAFF.

The chain recombines TRBV18 with TRBJ2-1; 10 bases match TRBD2. Germline loops: CDR1 KGHSH, CDR2 LQKENI. Germline trimming cut 6 bases from V and 1 base from J; bases unmatched to any gene: 12. CDR3 size: 18 residues. The CDR3 DNA reads TGTGCCAGCTCCCCTTCGGGGCTAGCGGGAGTATCCTACAATGAGCAGTTCTTC. It yields the protein CASSPSGLAGVSYNEQFF.

This clone came up once. The chain employs TRBV28 and TRBJ2-5, with D unclear. Trimming took off 5 bases at V and 2 bases at J, with 12 bases between the two ends. The CDR3 loop spans 14 amino acids. CDR1 MDHEN and CDR2 SYDVKM come from the germline V gene. The CDR3 coding sequence is TGTGCCAGCAGTCCACCCCGACCACAAGAGACCCAGTACTTC. Amino acid sequence: CASSPPRPQETQYF. Together with reference TRBV28 and TRBJ2-5, the CDR3 gives the full variable domain: DVKVTQSSRYLVKRTGEKVFLECVQDMDHENMFWYRQDPGLGLRLIYFSYDVKMKEKGDIPEGYSVSREKKERFSLILESASTNQTSMYLCASSPPRPQETQYFGPGTRLLVL.

The CDR3 reads CASSPGGRVDYGYTF. The CDR3 region has the DNA TGTGCCAGCAGCCCCGGGGGCAGGGTGGACTATGGCTACACCTTC. The rearrangement links TRBV7-2 to TRBJ1-2; the D gene is possibly TRBD1 (6 bases). Per germline, CDR1 SGHTA and CDR2 FQGNSA. Trimming shortened V by 5 bases and J by 3 bases, and 16 bases separated the two germline ends. The length of the CDR3 is 15 residues.

CDR3 coding DNA: TGTGCCAGCAGCTTAGACAGGGGGCACTCAGATACGCAGTATTTT. Its translation is CASSLDRGHSDTQYF. The gene calls are TRBV7-2 and TRBJ2-3; 9 bases map to TRBD1. The junction had 3 bases not matched to a gene; V was cut back by 1 base and J by 4 bases. Germline assignment: CDR1 SGHTA and CDR2 FQGNSA. This CDR3 spans 15 amino acids.

The chain is built from TRBV5-1 and TRBJ2-7; TRBD2 might be the D (5 bases). CDR1 and CDR2 from the germline V gene are SGHRS and YFSETQ. V lost 0 bases, J lost 2 bases, and 12 bases lay in between. The length of the CDR3 is 15 residues. CDR3 region: CASSLAGGGPYEQYF. CDR3 nucleotides: TGCGCCAGCAGCTTGGCCGGAGGCGGTCCCTACGAGCAGTACTTC.

This chain links TRBV7-6 with TRBJ1-1, with TRBD1 identical over 10 bases. The V and J ends lost 5 bases and 0 bases, in that order; junction bases with no gene match: 12. CDR1 and CDR2 (germline): SGHVS, FNYEAQ. This CDR3 contains 18 residues. CDR3 nucleotides: TGTGCCAGCAGCCAGGGGGCGGGACAGGGGACTTTGAACACTGAAGCTTTCTTT. Translated: CASSQGAGQGTLNTEAFF.

The chain uses TRBV10-3 and TRBJ2-7; D gene uncertain. Germline V gives CDR1 ENHRY, CDR2 SYGVKD. This CDR3 has 13 residues. Trimming took 4 bases from V and 5 from J, leaving 12 bases between them. DNA of the CDR3: TGTGCCATCAGTGGTGAAGGGTACCACGAGCAGTACTTC. Translation: CAISGEGYHEQYF.

A single count supports this clone. V is TRBV4-1 and J is TRBJ2-7; D is unresolved. CDR3 length equals 13 residues. Germline V gives CDR1 MGHRA, CDR2 YSYEKL. The V end lost 1 base, the J end lost 5 bases, and 9 bases lay between the germline ends. The CDR3 bases are TGCGCCAGCAGCCAAGTCGGTCTAGACGAGCAGTACTTC. This sequence encodes CASSQVGLDEQYF.

This chain connects TRBV6-5 to TRBJ1-1; 7 bases align to TRBD1. Per the germline V gene, CDR1 is MNHEY and CDR2 is SVGAGI. This CDR3 is built from 13 residues. V lost 6 bases to trimming and J lost 11 bases; unmatched junction nucleotides: 12. CDR3 coding DNA: TGTGCCAGCAGCTTAGGACAGGCGAATAGGGCTTTCTTT. Encoded protein: CASSLGQANRAFF.

The J gene is TRBJ1-2, the V gene TRBV7-2; 12 bases are shared with TRBD1. V lost 5 bases and J lost 7; bases outside the gene matches: 8. This CDR3 is 15 amino acids long. Germline V gene lookup returns CDR1 SGHTA and CDR2 FQGNSA. CDR3 nucleotides: TGTGCCAGCAGCACCCGGGACAGGGGGCAGGTTGGCTACACCTTC. Translated: CASSTRDRGQVGYTF.

The chain combines TRBV18 with TRBJ1-1; D possibly corresponds to TRBD1 (6 bases). The V gene lost 3 bases and the J gene lost 4 bases, with 21 bases spanning the gap. The CDR3 sequence is 17 residues long. CDR1 is KGHSH and CDR2 is LQKENI in the germline V gene. DNA for the CDR3: TGTGCCAGCTCACCTTATCTAACAGGGTCGGGCAGCACTGAAGCTTTCTTT. Translating it yields CASSPYLTGSGSTEAFF.

This chain links TRBV29-1 with TRBJ2-7; 9 bases are a match to TRBD1. Germline values: CDR1 SQVTM, CDR2 ANQGSEA. Trimming at V came to 3 bases and at J to 3 bases, leaving 6 bases not matched to a gene. The CDR3 runs 14 residues. CDR3 region: CSVDPTGGGYEQYF. The DNA for the CDR3 is TGCAGCGTTGATCCGACAGGGGGTGGCTACGAGCAGTACTTC.

This rearrangement joins TRBV7-9 to TRBJ1-1, with unresolved D. CDR3 length: 13 amino acids. The V end lost 3 bases, the J end lost 4 bases, and 9 bases lay between the germline ends. CDR1 and CDR2 from the germline V gene are SEHNR and FQNEAQ (reference sequence). CDR3 amino acids: CASSFSQLTEAFF. The CDR3 DNA sequence: TGTGCCAGCAGCTTCTCGCAACTCACTGAAGCTTTCTTT.